These 11 T cell receptor beta chains originate from one sample sequenced in a study of response to subunit inactivated influenza vaccine. MiXCR, applied by TCRdb to the RT-PCR reads, yields one record per CDR3 protein. The table includes hundreds of thousands of distinct CDR3 sequences, approximately 14% detected once. Sequenced material: PBMCs from blood, taken 11 to 12 days after vaccination. These receptors were collected from a man aged 50-59 years who received an inactivated influenza vaccine.

A few counts support this clonotype. J is TRBJ2-1 and V is TRBV5-1; possible D gene TRBD2, 6 bases. The CDR3 totals 18 residues. CDR1 SGHRS and CDR2 YFSETQ come from the germline V gene. Trimming took off 2 bases at V and 3 bases at J, with 21 bases between the two ends. CDR3 nucleotide sequence: TGCGCCAGCAGCTTAACGAATCACGGGGCGGGGAACTACAATGAGCAGTTCTTC. As protein: CASSLTNHGAGNYNEQFF. The full variable domain, in which reference TRBV5-1 and TRBJ2-1 provide the parts outside the CDR3, is KAGVTQTPRYLIKTRGQQVTLSCSPISGHRSVSWYQQTPGQGLQFLFEYFSETQRNKGNFPGRFSGRQFSNSRSEMNVSTLELGDSALYLCASSLTNHGAGNYNEQFFGPGTRLTVL.

V usage is TRBV29-1 and J usage is TRBJ1-2; no firm D call. This CDR3 region has 11 residues. CDR1 is SQVTM, CDR2 ANQGSEA, per germline. Trimming cost V 4 bases and J 2 bases, with 5 bases left between them. In DNA, the CDR3 is TGCAGCGTTGGGGAGAACTATGGCTACACCTTC. Translation gives CSVGENYGYTF. The full variable domain, with the rest looked up from reference TRBV29-1 and TRBJ1-2, is SAVISQKPSRDICQRGTSLTIQCQVDSQVTMMFWYRQQPGQSLTLIATANQGSEATYESGFVIDKFPISRPNLTFSTLTVSNMSPEDSSIYLCSVGENYGYTFGSGTRLTVV.

This chain links TRBV9 with TRBJ2-2; TRBD2 might be the D (6 bases). The CDR3 totals 14 residues. V was pared by 4 bases and J by 7 bases, with 14 bases between. The germline V gene encodes CDR1 SGDLS and CDR2 YYNGEE. The CDR3 here is CASSPTPGDGELFF. In DNA form, the CDR3 reads TGTGCCAGCAGCCCAACCCCGGGGGACGGGGAGCTGTTTTTT.

This clonotype was seen ten or more times. The chain has TRBV6-1 and TRBJ1-2, with D perhaps matching TRBD1 (5 bases). The CDR3 is 13 residues long. The V gene lost 4 bases and the J gene lost 5 bases, with 11 bases spanning the gap. Germline assignment: CDR1 MNHNS and CDR2 SASEGT. CDR3 DNA sequence: TGTGCCAGCAGTGGCAGGGACGGGTATGGCTACACCTTC. Amino acid sequence: CASSGRDGYGYTF.

The sample holds a few counts of this clonotype. The chain employs TRBV12-3 or TRBV12-4 and TRBJ2-1, with a possible D match to TRBD1 (5 bases). V was clipped by 1 base and J by 3 bases, with 10 bases between them. CDR3 size: 15 residues. CDR3: CASSLGRAGYNEQFF. The CDR3 DNA reads as TGTGCCAGCAGTTTAGGCAGGGCCGGCTACAATGAGCAGTTCTTC.

The genes are TRBV3-1 and TRBJ2-2; D is perhaps TRBD1 or TRBD2 (5 bases each). CDR1 and CDR2 from the germline V gene are LGHDT and YNNKEL (reference sequence). V gave up 0 bases and J gave up 2 bases, with 13 bases separating them. This CDR3 comprises 17 residues. CDR3 DNA: TGTGCCAGCAGCCAAGATCTGTCCGGGGCCAACACCGGGGAGCTGTTTTTT. Its protein product is CASSQDLSGANTGELFF. The full variable domain, its missing parts supplied by reference TRBV3-1 and TRBJ2-2, is DTAVSQTPKYLVTQMGNDKSIKCEQNLGHDTMYWYKQDSKKFLKIMFSYNNKELIINETVPNRFSPKSPDKAHLNLHINSLELGDSAVYFCASSQDLSGANTGELFFGEGSRLTVL.

This clonotype turned up a few times. The chain combines TRBV7-2 with TRBJ2-1, with D possibly matching TRBD2 (5 bases). Trimming took off 5 bases at V and 3 bases at J, with 11 bases between the two ends. Germline values: CDR1 SGHTA, CDR2 FQGNSA. This CDR3 has 14 residues. The CDR3 region has the DNA TGTGCCAGCAGCATGAGCGGAGTCTACAATGAGCAGTTCTTC. It translates to CASSMSGVYNEQFF.

This sequence joins TRBV20-1 and TRBJ2-7; TRBD1 might be the D (6 bases). Germline V gives CDR1 DFQATT, CDR2 SNEGSKA (reference sequence). The V gene lost 1 base and the J gene lost 3 bases, with 10 bases spanning the gap. The CDR3 consists of 13 residues. The CDR3 coding sequence is TGCAGTGCTAGAGGGACAGACTACTACGAGCAGTACTTC. It codes for CSARGTDYYEQYF.

This chain uses TRBV10-3 with TRBJ2-1, with 8 bases lining up with TRBD2. Looked up from germline, CDR1 is ENHRY and CDR2 is SYGVKD. The CDR3 has 13 amino acids. CDR3 loop: CPSAGGRYNEQFF. The CDR3 nucleotides are TGTCCCTCGGCGGGAGGCCGCTACAATGAGCAGTTCTTC.

This clonotype was detected a few times. The V gene is TRBV27, the J gene TRBJ2-2; 10 nucleotides line up with TRBD1. CDR3 length: 17 amino acids. Germline V gene sequence: CDR1 MNHEY, CDR2 SMNVEV (reference sequence). V gave up 2 bases and J gave up 4 bases; unmatched junction bases: 7. The CDR3 DNA is TGTGCCAGCAGTTTAGACTCAGACAGGGGGCGCACCGGGGAGCTGTTTTTT. This sequence encodes CASSLDSDRGRTGELFF.

This clonotype has more than one count but fewer than ten. The J gene is TRBJ2-7, the V gene TRBV2; the match to TRBD2 covers 15 bases. This CDR3 is built from 14 residues. The germline V gene has CDR1 SNHLY and CDR2 FYNNEI. V shed 6 bases and J 7 bases; nucleotides not matched to a gene: 4. CDR3 loop: CASRGLAGGVEQYF. The CDR3 region has the DNA TGTGCCAGCAGAGGACTAGCGGGGGGGGTGGAGCAGTACTTC.